One and the same sample provided the 11 T cell receptor beta chains below, sequenced in a study of Ad26.COV2.S vaccination and SARS-CoV-2 variants. Treatment reported: roughly 18 received Ad26.COV2.S at low or high dose, single or two shots; roughly five received placebo; per-sample allocation not given. Specimens were obtained on day 63 following the first vaccine or placebo injection. This table comes from immunoSEQ multiplex PCR, and its TCRdb copy is limited to in-frame clones, with some not included. Of 430,000 or so clones in the sample, 85% to 90% were seen once. Sequencing was performed on peripheral blood, taken in a trial of Ad26.COV2.S vaccine versus placebo. All receptors come from a person aged 18-65 years who received the Ad26.COV2.S COVID-19 vaccine or a placebo.

The chain combines TRBV21-1 with TRBJ2-1; the table's D call of TRBD2 was not tested on the DNA. TRBV21-1 represents a pseudogene. CDR3 length: 16 amino acids. The CDR3 coding sequence is TGTGCCAGCCATGGGTACCCTAGCGGGAGTTACAATGAGCAGTTCTTC. Its protein product is CASHGYPSGSYNEQFF.

The chain employs TRBV5-1 and TRBJ2-2; no firm D call. With 4 bases removed from V and 4 bases from J, the gap between germline ends came to 11 bases. The CDR3 has 14 residues. Germline loops: CDR1 SGHRS, CDR2 YFSETQ. This chain's CDR3 is CASSRESATGELFF. The CDR3, as DNA: TGCGCCAGCAGCCGAGAGAGCGCCACCGGGGAGCTGTTTTTT.

In its sample, this clone was seen once. V is TRBV18 and J is TRBJ2-1; either TRBD1 or TRBD2 may fit D (6 bases each). Trimming took 3 bases from V and 8 from J, leaving 29 bases between them. The CDR3 has 19 residues. Germline V lookup: CDR1 KGHSH, CDR2 LQKENI. In DNA form, the CDR3 reads TGTGCCAGCTCACCCTATTCGGGGGCGGCTTCAGGGAGATTCGATGAGCAGTTCTTC. This encodes CASSPYSGAASGRFDEQFF.

About this clone itself: The sample contains more than one DNA sequence encoding this CDR3. The chain employs TRBV27 and TRBJ2-2, with D tentatively TRBD1 or TRBD2 (5 bases each). Trimming removed 2 bases from V and 5 bases from J, with 6 bases in between. CDR3 length: 13 residues. Germline V gene data show CDR1 as MNHEY and CDR2 as SMNVEV (reference sequence). The CDR3 loop is CASSLGGTGELFF. CDR3 nucleotide sequence: TGTGCCAGCAGTTTAGGGGGTACCGGGGAGCTGTTTTTT.

CDR3 loop: CASSPRHNTEAFF. In nucleotides, the CDR3 is TGTGCCAGCAGCCCACGGCACAACACTGAAGCTTTCTTT. V usage is TRBV13 and J usage is TRBJ1-1; unclear D gene. Per germline, CDR1 PRHDT and CDR2 FYEKMQ (reference sequence). The CDR3 is 13 amino acids. The V end was cut by 5 bases, the J end by 2 bases, with 9 bases between. Looking up the rest from reference TRBV13 and TRBJ1-1 gives the full variable domain: AAGVIQSPRHLIKEKRETATLKCYPIPRHDTVYWYQQGPGQDPQFLISFYEKMQSDKGSIPDRFSAQQFSDYHSELNMSSLELGDSALYFCASSPRHNTEAFFGQGTRLTVV.

This chain uses TRBV7-6 with TRBJ1-2; D possibly corresponds to TRBD1 (5 bases). Germline V gene lookup returns CDR1 SGHVS and CDR2 FNYEAQ. Trimming removed 1 base at V and 4 bases at J, with 10 bases between. The CDR3 is 14 residues long. The CDR3 DNA reads as TGTGCCAGCAGCTTAGGGGCAGGGCCCTATGGCTACACCTTC. It codes for CASSLGAGPYGYTF.

V is TRBV5-1 and J is TRBJ2-1; D remains ambiguous. V lost 0 bases and J 13 bases, leaving 17 bases between the germline ends. This CDR3 contains 14 residues. CDR1 and CDR2 from the germline V gene are SGHRS and YFSETQ. CDR3 DNA sequence: TGCGCCAGCAGCTTGGCCATGTTGGGATCCCCCCAGTTCTTC. It encodes CASSLAMLGSPQFF.

This sequence joins TRBV19 and TRBJ1-4, with TRBD1 identical over 8 bases. Germline V gene sequence: CDR1 LNHDA, CDR2 SQIVND (reference sequence). After removal of 9 bases from V and 7 bases from J, the junction contained 7 bases not matched to a gene. The CDR3 is 13 residues long. This CDR3 reads CASKDRAGEKLFF. CDR3 DNA: TGTGCCAGCAAGGACAGGGCTGGTGAAAAACTGTTTTTT.

The V call is TRBV19, the J call TRBJ1-5, with TRBD1 matching 7 bases. CDR1 and CDR2 from the germline V gene are LNHDA and SQIVND (reference sequence). The CDR3 is 13 amino acids. V lost 5 bases to trimming and J lost 8 bases; unmatched junction nucleotides: 6. The CDR3, as DNA: TGTGCCAGTAGTGACCAAACAGGGGAGCCCCAGCATTTT. Its protein product is CASSDQTGEPQHF.

The rearrangement joins TRBV7-3 to TRBJ1-2; D may be TRBD1 (6 bases). CDR1 is SGHTA and CDR2 is FQGTGA in the germline V gene. The V end was cut by 4 bases, the J end by 4 bases, with 16 bases between. CDR3 length: 15 amino acids. The CDR3 loop reads CASSYTGGQGYGYTF. The CDR3 nucleotides are TGTGCCAGCAGCTATACGGGGGGCCAGGGCTATGGCTACACCTTC.

The chain is built from TRBV9 and TRBJ2-1, with D possibly TRBD1 on 6 matching bases. The V and J ends lost 4 bases and 8 bases respectively, with 13 bases between them. The CDR3 is 13 amino acids. CDR1 and CDR2 (germline): SGDLS, YYNGEE. The CDR3 nucleotides read TGTGCCAGCAGCTCAAGGGGGTATGATGAGCAGTTCTTC. Its translation: CASSSRGYDEQFF.